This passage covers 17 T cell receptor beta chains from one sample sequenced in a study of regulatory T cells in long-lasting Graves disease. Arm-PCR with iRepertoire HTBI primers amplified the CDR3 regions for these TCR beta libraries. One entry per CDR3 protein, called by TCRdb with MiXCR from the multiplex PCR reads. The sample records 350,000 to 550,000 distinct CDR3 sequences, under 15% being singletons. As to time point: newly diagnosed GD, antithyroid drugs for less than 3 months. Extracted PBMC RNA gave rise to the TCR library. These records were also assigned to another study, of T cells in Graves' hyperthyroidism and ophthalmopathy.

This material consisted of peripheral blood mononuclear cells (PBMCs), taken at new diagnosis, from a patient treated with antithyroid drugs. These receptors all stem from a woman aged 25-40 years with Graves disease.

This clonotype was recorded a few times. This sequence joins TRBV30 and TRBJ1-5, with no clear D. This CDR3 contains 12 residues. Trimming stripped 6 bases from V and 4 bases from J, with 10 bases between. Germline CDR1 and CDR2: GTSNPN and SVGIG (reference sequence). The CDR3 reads CACGERNQPQHF. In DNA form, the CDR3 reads TGTGCCTGCGGTGAAAGAAATCAGCCCCAGCATTTT.

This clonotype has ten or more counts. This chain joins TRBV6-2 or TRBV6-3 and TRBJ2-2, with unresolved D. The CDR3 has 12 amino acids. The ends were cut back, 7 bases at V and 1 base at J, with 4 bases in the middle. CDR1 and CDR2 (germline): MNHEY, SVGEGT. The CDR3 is CASTGNTGELFF. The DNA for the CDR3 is TGTGCCAGCACAGGGAACACCGGGGAGCTGTTTTTT.

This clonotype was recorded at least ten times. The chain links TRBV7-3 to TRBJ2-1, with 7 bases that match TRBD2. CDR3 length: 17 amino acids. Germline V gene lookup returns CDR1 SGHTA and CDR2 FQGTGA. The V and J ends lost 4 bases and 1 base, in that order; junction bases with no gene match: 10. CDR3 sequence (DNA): TGTGCCAGCAGCTCCCACCCGGGAGGCCGGTCCTACAATGAGCAGTTCTTC. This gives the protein CASSSHPGGRSYNEQFF.

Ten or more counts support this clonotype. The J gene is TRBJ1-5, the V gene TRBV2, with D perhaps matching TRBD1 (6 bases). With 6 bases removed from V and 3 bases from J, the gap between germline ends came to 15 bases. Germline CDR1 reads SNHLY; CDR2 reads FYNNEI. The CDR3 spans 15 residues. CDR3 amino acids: CASSGPRDTNQPQHF. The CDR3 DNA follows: TGTGCCAGCAGCGGGCCCCGGGACACCAATCAGCCCCAGCATTTT.

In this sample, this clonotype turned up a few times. CDR3 loop: CASSESRLAGDYEQYF. The CDR3 nucleotides read TGCGCCAGCAGTGAGTCGAGATTAGCGGGGGACTACGAGCAGTACTTC. This chain connects TRBV10-2 to TRBJ2-7; 9 bases are a match to TRBD2. Germline V gene data show CDR1 as WSHSY and CDR2 as SAAADI. After removal of 0 bases from V and 3 bases from J, the junction contained 6 bases not matched to a gene. The CDR3 has 16 amino acids.

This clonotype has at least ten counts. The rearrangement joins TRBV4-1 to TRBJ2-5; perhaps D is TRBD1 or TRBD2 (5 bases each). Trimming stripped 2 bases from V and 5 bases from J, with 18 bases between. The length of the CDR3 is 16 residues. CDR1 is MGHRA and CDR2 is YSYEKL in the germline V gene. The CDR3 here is CASSQTSHRPGETQYF. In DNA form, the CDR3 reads TGCGCCAGCAGCCAAACATCCCACAGGCCGGGGGAGACCCAGTACTTC.

Here the CDR3 DNA reads TGCGCCAGCAGCTTGGGGGGGATTGGCACTGAAGCTTTCTTT. This gives the protein CASSLGGIGTEAFF. V usage is TRBV5-1 and J usage is TRBJ1-1, with D possibly being TRBD1 (5 bases). The length of the CDR3 is 14 residues. The V gene's germline CDR1 is SGHRS and CDR2 YFSETQ. Trimming cost V 0 bases and J 4 bases, with 10 bases left between them.

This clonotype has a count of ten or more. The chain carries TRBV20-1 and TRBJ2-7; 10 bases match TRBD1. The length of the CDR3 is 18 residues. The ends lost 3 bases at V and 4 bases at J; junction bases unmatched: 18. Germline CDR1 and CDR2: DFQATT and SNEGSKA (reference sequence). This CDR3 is CSASGPDRGSRAPYEQYF. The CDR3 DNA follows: TGCAGTGCTAGCGGTCCGGACAGGGGGTCCAGAGCACCTTACGAGCAGTACTTC.

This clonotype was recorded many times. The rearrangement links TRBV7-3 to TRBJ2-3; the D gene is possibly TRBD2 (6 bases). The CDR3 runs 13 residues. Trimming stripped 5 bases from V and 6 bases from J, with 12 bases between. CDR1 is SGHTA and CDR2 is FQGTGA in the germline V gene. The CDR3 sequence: CASSPPGGDTQYF. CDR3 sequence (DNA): TGTGCCAGCAGCCCCCCTGGGGGGGATACGCAGTATTTT.

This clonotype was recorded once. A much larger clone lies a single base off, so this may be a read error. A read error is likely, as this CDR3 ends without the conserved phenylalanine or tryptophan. This CDR3 is CASTIMDLGGTEAFS. In DNA, the CDR3 is TGTGCCAGTACCATTATGGACCTAGGGGGGACTGAAGCTTTCTCT. This rearrangement joins TRBV19 to TRBJ1-1, with D perhaps TRBD1 (6 bases). The length of the CDR3 is 15 residues. The V end was cut by 7 bases, the J end by 5 bases, with 20 bases between. The germline CDR1 and CDR2 sequences are LNHDA and SQIVND (reference sequence).

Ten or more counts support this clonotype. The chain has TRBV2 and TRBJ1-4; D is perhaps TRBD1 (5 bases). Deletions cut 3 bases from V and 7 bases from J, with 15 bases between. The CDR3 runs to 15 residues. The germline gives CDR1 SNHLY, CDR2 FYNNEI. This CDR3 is CASSDPGTDGEKLFF. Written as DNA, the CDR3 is TGTGCCAGCAGTGACCCGGGGACCGACGGTGAAAAACTGTTTTTT.

CDR3 residues: CASSPADPSGQPQHF. The CDR3 nucleotides read TGTGCCAGCAGCCCAGCGGACCCGTCGGGTCAGCCCCAGCATTTT. V usage is TRBV4-2 and J usage is TRBJ1-5; D is undetermined. V was pared by 4 bases and J by 6 bases, with 16 bases between. The germline V gene has CDR1 LGHNA and CDR2 YNFKEQ. This CDR3 is 15 amino acids long.

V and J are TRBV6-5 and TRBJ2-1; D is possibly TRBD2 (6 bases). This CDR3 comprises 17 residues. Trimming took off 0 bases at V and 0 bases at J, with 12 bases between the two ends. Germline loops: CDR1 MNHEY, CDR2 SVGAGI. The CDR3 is CASSYSRWRASYNEQFF. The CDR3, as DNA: TGTGCCAGCAGTTACTCGAGGTGGAGGGCCTCCTACAATGAGCAGTTCTTC.

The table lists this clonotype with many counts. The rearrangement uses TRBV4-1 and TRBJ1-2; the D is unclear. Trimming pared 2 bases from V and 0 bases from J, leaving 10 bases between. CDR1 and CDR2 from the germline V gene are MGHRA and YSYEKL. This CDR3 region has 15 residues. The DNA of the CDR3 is TGCGCCAGCAGCCAAACAGTGGCCACTAACTATGGCTACACCTTC. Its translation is CASSQTVATNYGYTF.

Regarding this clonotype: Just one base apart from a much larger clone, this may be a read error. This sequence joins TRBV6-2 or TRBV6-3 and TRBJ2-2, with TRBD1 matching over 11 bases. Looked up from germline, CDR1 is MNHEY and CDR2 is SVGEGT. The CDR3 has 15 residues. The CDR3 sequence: CVSSYGTGGTGELFF. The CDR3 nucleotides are TGTGTCAGCAGTTACGGGACAGGGGGCACCGGGGAGCTGTTTTTT.

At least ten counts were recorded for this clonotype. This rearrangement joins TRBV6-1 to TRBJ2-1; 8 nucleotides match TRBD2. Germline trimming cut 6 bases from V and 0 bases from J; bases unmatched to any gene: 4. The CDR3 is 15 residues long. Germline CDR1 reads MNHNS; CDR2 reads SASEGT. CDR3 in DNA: TGTGCCAGCAGAAGGAGCGGGAGCTCCTACAATGAGCAGTTCTTC. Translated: CASRRSGSSYNEQFF.

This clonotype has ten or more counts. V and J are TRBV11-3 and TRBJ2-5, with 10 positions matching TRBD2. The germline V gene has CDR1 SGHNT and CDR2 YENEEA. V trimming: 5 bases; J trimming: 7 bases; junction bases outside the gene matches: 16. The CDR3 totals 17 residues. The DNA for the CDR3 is TGTGCCAGCAGCCCGAACCGGACTAGCGGCGCCTTGTGGACCCAGTACTTC. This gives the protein CASSPNRTSGALWTQYF.